This entry lists 11 T cell receptor beta chains sequenced from one sample in a study of shared clonotypes between healthy human individuals. Some clones are missing from TCRdb's copy, which holds only in-frame ones; the method was immunoSEQ multiplex PCR. The sample contains approximately 740,000 clones, approximately 79% of which appear only once. Sequencing input: memory CD4+ T cells sorted from blood. Subset described: CD45RA-negative fraction. All receptors derive from a woman aged 25 to 39 in good health.

This chain uses TRBV7-9 with TRBJ2-2; D perhaps matches TRBD1 (6 bases). Germline CDR1 and CDR2: SEHNR and FQNEAQ (reference sequence). V lost 3 bases and J 4 bases, leaving 12 bases between the germline ends. CDR3 size: 15 residues. This CDR3 reads CASSLDSLITGELFF. The CDR3 region has the DNA TGTGCCAGCAGCTTGGACAGCCTTATCACCGGGGAGCTGTTTTTT.

About this clone itself: A read error is possible here, since a much larger clone lies one base away. The chain recombines TRBV28 with TRBJ1-5; 8 positions agree with TRBD1. The CDR3 is 13 amino acids. The V and J ends lost 5 bases and 5 bases, in that order; junction bases with no gene match: 2. Germline V gives CDR1 MDHEN, CDR2 SYDVKM. The CDR3 DNA follows: TGTGCCAGCAGTCGACAGGGGTATCAGCCCCAGCATTTT. Its translation: CASSRQGYQPQHF.

This sequence joins TRBV6-4 and TRBJ2-1; unclear D gene. The length of the CDR3 is 15 residues. Germline V gene sequence: CDR1 MRHNA, CDR2 SNTAGT. The V end was cut by 2 bases, the J end by 6 bases, with 14 bases between. CDR3 region: CASSDTSSTSNEQFF. In nucleotides, the CDR3 is TGTGCCAGCAGTGACACTTCCTCGACCTCCAATGAGCAGTTCTTC.

This clone was detected a few times. V and J are TRBV29-1 and TRBJ2-7; the match to TRBD2 covers 8 bases. The V segment lost 5 bases and the J segment 3 bases; nucleotides outside the gene matches: 9. The CDR3 has 14 residues. The germline gives CDR1 SQVTM, CDR2 ANQGSEA. CDR3 loop: CSVRMPSGYYEQYF. The CDR3 coding sequence is TGCAGCGTTAGAATGCCTAGCGGGTACTACGAGCAGTACTTC.

This clone was counted a few times. The chain has TRBV19 and TRBJ1-2; 8 positions match TRBD1. Trimming removed 5 bases from V and 4 bases from J; junction bases left unmatched: 3. Germline values: CDR1 LNHDA, CDR2 SQIVND (reference sequence). This CDR3 is 13 amino acids long. CDR3 nucleotides: TGTGCCAGTAGTCTGGACAGGGCCTATGGCTACACCTTC. This codes for CASSLDRAYGYTF.

The chain is built from TRBV29-1 and TRBJ2-7, with D hard to call. Trimming removed 6 bases from V and 5 bases from J, with 20 bases in between. This CDR3 contains 14 residues. CDR1 and CDR2 from the germline V gene are SQVTM and ANQGSEA. CDR3: CSVGTRRTFHEQYF. The CDR3 bases are TGCAGCGTCGGAACCCGCCGGACCTTTCACGAGCAGTACTTC.

This clone was counted only a few times. V is TRBV6-1 and J is TRBJ1-2; the D gene is possibly TRBD1 (6 bases). From germline, CDR1 is MNHNS and CDR2 SASEGT. The CDR3 has 14 residues. V was trimmed by 4 bases and J by 9 bases, leaving 18 bases between them. CDR3 region: CASSVQGASSRYTF. The CDR3 DNA reads as TGTGCCAGCAGTGTACAGGGTGCGTCGTCTCGCTACACCTTC.

V gene TRBV11-2 combines with J gene TRBJ2-1, with a tentative D call TRBD2 (5 bases). Germline CDR1 SGHAT, CDR2 FQNNGV. V lost 4 bases to trimming and J lost 8 bases, with 18 bases between them. CDR3 length: 15 residues. CDR3 loop: CASSWNWGVADEQFF. The CDR3 coding sequence is TGTGCCAGCAGCTGGAATTGGGGAGTCGCCGATGAGCAGTTCTTC.

The V and J genes are TRBV7-6 and TRBJ2-1; 7 bases fit TRBD1. Germline lookup yields CDR1 SGHVS and CDR2 FNYEAQ. The CDR3 is 15 amino acids. Trimming at V came to 5 bases and at J to 2 bases, leaving 6 bases not matched to a gene. The CDR3 DNA follows: TGTGCCAGCAGCCGGACAGGTAATACCTACAATGAGCAGTTCTTC. This gives the protein CASSRTGNTYNEQFF.

J is TRBJ2-7 and V is TRBV18, with 10 bases fitting TRBD1. V trimming: 6 bases; J trimming: 5 bases; junction bases outside the gene matches: 10. This CDR3 has 15 amino acids. Germline-derived CDR1 and CDR2 are KGHSH and LQKENI. The chain's CDR3 is CASSSWTGGQDEQYF. CDR3 bases: TGTGCCAGCTCCTCGTGGACAGGGGGACAGGACGAGCAGTACTTC.

The chain combines TRBV6-6 with TRBJ1-5; D gene uncertain. CDR1 is MNHNY, CDR2 SVGAGI, per germline (reference sequence). The V end lost 4 bases, the J end lost 7 bases, and 8 bases lay between the germline ends. This CDR3 spans 12 amino acids. CDR3 in DNA: TGTGCCAGCAGTTGGGAAGACCAGCCCCAGCATTTT. It specifies CASSWEDQPQHF.